One sample yielded the 13 T cell receptor beta chains listed below, sequenced in a study of Ad26.COV2.S vaccination and SARS-CoV-2 variants. Regarding treatment: 15 to 20 received Ad26.COV2.S at low or high dose, single or two shots; a few received placebo; per-sample allocation not given. Specimens were obtained on day 63 following the first vaccine or placebo injection. TCRdb's table, derived via immunoSEQ multiplex PCR, lists solely in-frame clones and lacks some. Of around 380,000 clones listed, around nine tenths are singletons. The material was peripheral blood, obtained in a trial of Ad26.COV2.S vaccine versus placebo. These TCRs come from a person aged 18-65 years who received the Ad26.COV2.S COVID-19 vaccine or a placebo.

This chain links TRBV20-1 with TRBJ2-3, with unresolved D. Trimming cost V 3 bases and J 2 bases, with 18 bases left between them. From germline, CDR1 is DFQATT and CDR2 SNEGSKA (reference sequence). The CDR3 is made up of 16 amino acids. The CDR3 region is CSASGASETYTDTQYF. CDR3 coding DNA: TGCAGTGCTAGTGGTGCGTCGGAAACTTACACAGATACGCAGTATTTT.

The chain recombines TRBV3-1 (or the pseudogene TRBV3-2) with TRBJ2-5; D is undetermined. V lost 4 bases and J 1 base, leaving 13 bases between the germline ends. CDR3 size: 15 residues. Germline-derived CDR1 and CDR2 are LGHDT and YNNKEL (reference sequence). The CDR3: CASSPSFLRQETQYF. CDR3 coding DNA: TGTGCCAGCAGCCCCTCTTTCCTCCGCCAAGAGACCCAGTACTTC.

The chain has TRBV6-5 and TRBJ2-7; 10 nucleotides align to TRBD1. Germline lookup yields CDR1 MNHEY and CDR2 SVGAGI. Losses at the gene ends were 6 bases for V and 2 bases for J; bases not matched to a gene: 7. The CDR3 consists of 15 residues. The CDR3 sequence is CASSARTGGAYEQYF. The CDR3 DNA sequence: TGTGCCAGCAGCGCAAGGACAGGGGGAGCCTACGAGCAGTACTTC.

DNA of the CDR3: TGTGCCAGTCAGCCAGGAGATTTGAACACTGAAGCTTTCTTT. It translates to CASQPGDLNTEAFF. V is TRBV6-5 and J is TRBJ1-1; D is undetermined. The V and J ends lost 9 bases and 0 bases respectively, with 14 bases between them. Germline assignment: CDR1 MNHEY and CDR2 SVGAGI. This CDR3 is 14 amino acids long.

The genes are TRBV5-6 and TRBJ1-2; maybe TRBD1 (5 bases). The CDR3 sequence is 16 residues long. The V and J ends lost 0 bases and 5 bases respectively, with 17 bases between them. Germline V CDR1 and CDR2: SGHDT, YYEEEE. This CDR3 is CASSLEKVVRGYGYTF. The CDR3 bases are TGTGCCAGCAGCTTGGAAAAAGTGGTTCGGGGGTATGGCTACACCTTC. The variable domain in full, with the rest retrieved from reference TRBV5-6 and TRBJ1-2, is DAGVTQSPTHLIKTRGQQVTLRCSPKSGHDTVSWYQQALGQGPQFIFQYYEEEERQRGNFPDRFSGHQFPNYSSELNVNALLLGDSALYLCASSLEKVVRGYGYTFGSGTRLTVV.

The table lists this clone with a count of one. V and J are TRBV2 and TRBJ2-1; 7 bases fit TRBD1. The CDR3 totals 17 residues. Trimming at V came to 4 bases and at J to 7 bases, leaving 16 bases not matched to a gene. Germline CDR1 is SNHLY and CDR2 is FYNNEI. The CDR3 is CASSVVGTDQGVNEQFF. CDR3 sequence (DNA): TGTGCCAGCAGTGTAGTAGGGACAGACCAGGGTGTAAATGAGCAGTTCTTC.

Comments on this clone: Distinct nucleotide sequences in the sample also encode this CDR3. The gene calls are TRBV6-6 and TRBJ1-5, with no clear D. This CDR3 contains 12 residues. Germline CDR1 and CDR2: MNHNY and SVGAGI (reference sequence). V lost 6 bases and J lost 3, with 6 bases in between. Written as DNA, the CDR3 is TGTGCCAGCAGCGAGTCCAATCAGCCCCAGCATTTT. It is translated as CASSESNQPQHF.

The rearrangement joins TRBV4-2 to TRBJ1-1; TRBD1 matches at 8 bases. Germline trimming cut 3 bases from V and 8 bases from J; bases unmatched to any gene: 14. CDR3 length equals 16 residues. Germline V gene data show CDR1 as LGHNA and CDR2 as YNFKEQ. The CDR3 DNA is TGTGCCAGCAGCCAGGAGGGACAGGAAGAAACCAACGAAGCTTTCTTT. The encoded protein is CASSQEGQEETNEAFF.

This chain uses TRBV5-1 with TRBJ2-5; 10 bases align to TRBD1. Germline V gene data show CDR1 as SGHRS and CDR2 as YFSETQ. The CDR3 has 15 residues. V dropped 3 bases and J dropped 3; count of bases not matched to a gene: 5. DNA of the CDR3: TGCGCCAGCAGCTCCCGGGACAGGGGTGAAGAGACCCAGTACTTC. This codes for CASSSRDRGEETQYF.

The V and J genes are TRBV18 and TRBJ1-2, with D tentatively TRBD1 (5 bases). This CDR3 contains 14 residues. Germline V gives CDR1 KGHSH, CDR2 LQKENI. Trimming cost V 4 bases and J 2 bases, with 11 bases left between them. In DNA, the CDR3 is TGTGCCAGCTCACAGATCAGGGAAAACTATGGCTACACCTTC. As protein: CASSQIRENYGYTF.

A note on this clone: A junction boundary mismatches the germline segment, possibly from a read error. The chain uses TRBV7-4 and TRBJ1-1, with a weak D call TRBD1 (6 bases). The CDR3 consists of 17 residues. Germline assignment: CDR1 SGHVT and CDR2 SQSDAQ. The DNA of the CDR3 is TGTACCAGCAGCTCTCATAAGTGGACAGCACCCAAAACTGAAGCTTTCTTT. Translated, it gives CTSSSHKWTAPKTEAFF.

V usage is TRBV2 and J usage is TRBJ2-1; D remains unclear. The V end was cut by 5 bases, the J end by 8 bases, with 7 bases between. The CDR3 has 11 residues. Germline V lookup: CDR1 SNHLY, CDR2 FYNNEI. Here the CDR3 DNA reads TGTGCCAGCAGTAGCTGGGATGAGCAGTTCTTC. Amino acid sequence: CASSSWDEQFF.

The V call is TRBV4-1, the J call TRBJ2-3; 13 bases align to TRBD2. Trimming removed 1 base from V and 10 bases from J; junction bases left unmatched: 8. The CDR3 contains 16 residues. CDR1 is MGHRA and CDR2 is YSYEKL in the germline V gene. The CDR3 is CASSQVGTSGVNAQYF. CDR3 DNA: TGCGCCAGCAGCCAAGTGGGGACTAGCGGGGTAAATGCGCAGTATTTT.